The 13 T cell receptor beta chains below all came from one sample that was sequenced in a study of T-cell memory formation after mild COVID-19. TCRdb passed the 5' RACE reads through MiXCR, listing each CDR3 protein once. In the table there are more than 150,000 distinct CDR3 sequences, approximately 10% of which are singletons. The sample was PBMCs or a T cell subset sorted from them (not recorded which). The receptors were gathered from a man younger than 35 who had mild COVID-19 (a few samples of this study predate the infection). Cell type and time point are not known.

This clonotype was recorded a few times. This rearrangement joins TRBV6-2 or TRBV6-3 to TRBJ1-2; D gene uncertain. This CDR3 has 14 residues. Germline values: CDR1 MNHEY, CDR2 SVGEGT. With 6 bases removed from V and 5 bases from J, the gap between germline ends came to 16 bases. Here the CDR3 DNA reads TGTGCCAGCAGCTCCCCCCCGTGGGGTTATGGCTACACCTTC. Its translation is CASSSPPWGYGYTF.

This clonotype appeared a few times. Here the CDR3 DNA reads TGTGCCAGCAGCTTGTCCGTCGATAGCGGCTACACCTTC. Encoded protein: CASSLSVDSGYTF. J is TRBJ1-2 and V is TRBV5-5; D not certain. The CDR3 is made up of 13 amino acids. Germline V gene sequence: CDR1 SGHKS, CDR2 YYEKEE (reference sequence). The V and J ends lost 1 base and 8 bases respectively, with 12 bases between them.

This clonotype was observed a few times. The V call is TRBV5-1, the J call TRBJ2-1; D might be TRBD1 (5 bases). The CDR3 extends over 16 amino acids. Germline V gene sequence: CDR1 SGHRS, CDR2 YFSETQ. With 4 bases removed from V and 2 bases from J, the gap between germline ends came to 16 bases. CDR3 nucleotides: TGCGCCAGCAGCGGCCCGGCGCAGGGCACCTACAATGAGCAGTTCTTC. As protein: CASSGPAQGTYNEQFF.

This chain links TRBV4-1 with TRBJ1-3; D ambiguous. Trimming removed 3 bases from V and 0 bases from J, with 3 bases in between. The CDR3 runs 13 residues. Germline V gene lookup returns CDR1 MGHRA and CDR2 YSYEKL. CDR3 sequence: CASSHRSGNTIYF. CDR3 in DNA: TGCGCCAGCAGCCATCGCTCTGGAAACACCATATATTTT.

The V and J genes are TRBV9 and TRBJ1-6, with D possibly TRBD1 on 6 matching bases. Germline V gene data show CDR1 as SGDLS and CDR2 as YYNGEE. The germline V and J ends were trimmed by 3 bases and 9 bases, with 16 bases remaining between them. The CDR3 is made up of 15 amino acids. CDR3 DNA sequence: TGTGCCAGCAGCGCTGTGGGGGGCTTGGGTTCACCCCTCCACTTT. Its translation: CASSAVGGLGSPLHF.

This clonotype was found many times. This CDR3 is CASRIETQYF. CDR3 DNA: TGTGCCAGCAGGATAGAGACCCAGTACTTC. The V and J genes are TRBV2 and TRBJ2-5, with D unresolved. Trimming removed 6 bases at V and 4 bases at J, with 3 bases between. Germline CDR1 SNHLY, CDR2 FYNNEI. CDR3 length: 10 amino acids.

The chain uses TRBV5-1 and TRBJ1-1; 7 nucleotides line up with TRBD1. Losses at the gene ends were 4 bases for V and 4 bases for J; bases not matched to a gene: 7. Per germline, CDR1 SGHRS and CDR2 YFSETQ. This CDR3 is built from 14 residues. The CDR3 is CASSRSGQSTEAFF. The CDR3, as DNA: TGCGCCAGCAGCCGTTCGGGACAGAGCACTGAAGCTTTCTTT.

This chain links TRBV6-2 or TRBV6-3 with TRBJ1-1; D uncertain. Germline CDR1 reads MNHEY; CDR2 reads SVGEGT. The CDR3 length is 15 residues. Deletions cut 1 base from V and 2 bases from J, with 11 bases between. Here the CDR3 DNA reads TGTGCCAGCAGTTACTACCAGGCGATAAACACTGAAGCTTTCTTT. Encoded protein: CASSYYQAINTEAFF.

The chain combines TRBV5-1 with TRBJ1-2; D uncertain. V lost 5 bases to trimming and J lost 8 bases, with 16 bases between them. CDR1 SGHRS and CDR2 YFSETQ come from the germline V gene. This CDR3 region has 13 residues. CDR3 residues: CASSSDRLRGYTF. The CDR3 region has the DNA TGCGCCAGCAGTTCGGACCGCCTAAGAGGCTACACCTTC.

In its sample, this clonotype was seen a few times. A much larger clonotype is one base distant, so this may be a read error. J is TRBJ2-1 and V is TRBV3-1; tentatively, D is TRBD1 or TRBD2 (7 bases each). This CDR3 region has 16 residues. Germline V lookup: CDR1 LGHDT, CDR2 YNNKEL (reference sequence). CDR3 DNA: TGTGCCAGCAGCCTCAGGGGGGGCCCTACCTACACTGAGCAGTTCTTC. It specifies CASSLRGGPTYTEQFF.

The V call is TRBV29-1, the J call TRBJ2-3, with D unclear. CDR1 is SQVTM, CDR2 ANQGSEA, per germline. CDR3 length: 13 amino acids. V lost 3 bases, J lost 6 bases, and 13 bases lay in between. The CDR3 spells CSVEEPPRDTQYF. In nucleotides, the CDR3 is TGCAGCGTTGAGGAACCACCTAGGGATACGCAGTATTTT.

This chain uses TRBV10-3 with TRBJ1-1; D call uncertain. V dropped 7 bases and J dropped 1 base, with 10 bases sitting between them. Germline CDR1 reads ENHRY; CDR2 reads SYGVKD. There are 13 residues in the CDR3. CDR3 sequence (DNA): TGTGCCATCACCCGGATTCAGAACACTGAAGCTTTCTTT. This sequence encodes CAITRIQNTEAFF.

The rearrangement links TRBV20-1 to TRBJ2-2; D may be TRBD2 (6 bases). The CDR3 has 14 residues. V lost 5 bases to trimming and J lost 4 bases, with 14 bases between them. From germline, CDR1 is DFQATT and CDR2 SNEGSKA (reference sequence). The CDR3 region has the DNA TGCAGTGCTCCCGACGGGGGAGGCACCGGGGAGCTGTTTTTT. Translating gives CSAPDGGGTGELFF.